What follows are 18 T cell receptor beta chains derived from one specimen sequenced in a study of blood T cell repertoires in COVID-19. The table came from immunoSEQ multiplex PCR; TCRdb's copy has only in-frame clones and leaves some out. The table includes around 100,000 clones, 75% to 90% detected once. Sequenced: peripheral blood. These receptor sequences come from a human donor in a cohort sampled during active COVID-19.

The chain combines TRBV28 with TRBJ1-5; D ambiguous. This CDR3 is 19 amino acids long. Trimming removed 1 base at V and 0 bases at J, with 19 bases between. The germline V gene has CDR1 MDHEN and CDR2 SYDVKM. Written as DNA, the CDR3 is TGTGCCAGCAGTTTATCGTCCCTCGGCAGCGGTAATAGCAATCAGCCCCAGCATTTT. It specifies CASSLSSLGSGNSNQPQHF.

The chain joins TRBV28 to TRBJ1-1; 8 positions match TRBD1. The CDR3 is 13 residues long. V lost 6 bases, J lost 8 bases, and 8 bases stayed unmatched. Per germline, CDR1 MDHEN and CDR2 SYDVKM. Written as DNA, the CDR3 is TGTGCCAGCAGACCTTCCGGGACAGGAGAAGCTTTCTTT. Protein: CASRPSGTGEAFF.

The chain employs TRBV12-3 or TRBV12-4 and TRBJ1-5; D gene ambiguous. This CDR3 has 13 residues. The V end lost 6 bases, the J end lost 11 bases, and 17 bases lay between the germline ends. CDR3 in amino acids: CASRLRGELTQHF. The CDR3 DNA reads as TGTGCCAGCAGACTTCGTGGTGAGTTGACCCAGCATTTT.

The V and J genes are TRBV18 and TRBJ1-1; tentatively, D is TRBD1 (6 bases). Germline values: CDR1 KGHSH, CDR2 LQKENI. V was shortened by 3 bases and J by 0 bases, with 11 bases between the two germline ends. CDR3 length: 15 residues. The CDR3 region is CASSPSRTVNTEAFF. The CDR3 region has the DNA TGTGCCAGCTCACCCAGTAGGACAGTGAACACTGAAGCTTTCTTT. The full variable domain, in which reference TRBV18 and TRBJ1-1 provide the parts outside the CDR3, is NAGVMQNPRHLVRRRGQEARLRCSPMKGHSHVYWYRQLPEEGLKFMVYLQKENIIDESGMPKERFSAEFPKEGPSILRIQQVVRGDSAAYFCASSPSRTVNTEAFFGQGTRLTVV.

This clone was picked up a small number of times. V and J are TRBV10-3 and TRBJ2-4; D is perhaps TRBD2 (5 bases). The CDR3 totals 19 residues. The V gene lost 10 bases and the J gene lost 0 bases, with 28 bases spanning the gap. Germline loops: CDR1 ENHRY, CDR2 SYGVKD. In DNA, the CDR3 is TGTGCCACGAGCCCCTACAGCGGAGACTATTTTGAAGCCAAAAACATTCAGTACTTC. Amino acid sequence: CATSPYSGDYFEAKNIQYF.

The V and J genes are TRBV7-8 and TRBJ2-5; 7 nucleotides line up with TRBD2. J was trimmed by 2 bases and V by 1 base; bases with no gene match: 4. This CDR3 contains 15 residues. From germline, CDR1 is SGHVS and CDR2 FQNEAQ. The CDR3 is CASSLDRTSQETQYF. As DNA, the CDR3 is TGTGCCAGCAGCTTAGACCGGACTAGTCAAGAGACCCAGTACTTC.

The table lists this clone with a few counts. V is TRBV7-2 and J is TRBJ2-1, with 10 nucleotides matching TRBD1. This CDR3 region has 14 residues. CDR1 is SGHTA and CDR2 is FQGNSA in the germline V gene. The V and J ends lost 3 bases and 9 bases, in that order; junction bases with no gene match: 5. The CDR3 DNA reads TGTGCCAGCAGCTTCCAGGACAGGGGGAGTGAGCAGTTCTTC. This sequence encodes CASSFQDRGSEQFF.

V usage is TRBV4-1 and J usage is TRBJ2-3; 9 bases align to TRBD1. Germline CDR1 MGHRA, CDR2 YSYEKL. The CDR3 has 15 residues. The trim removed 4 bases at V and 6 bases at J, leaving 8 bases unmatched. CDR3 nucleotides: TGCGCCAGCAGCCCACAGGGGGCGTCTGGGGATACGCAGTATTTT. It codes for CASSPQGASGDTQYF.

The CDR3 region has the DNA TGTGCCAGCAGCCCCCGGAGTAGCGGCACCGGGGAGCTGTTTTTT. This translates into CASSPRSSGTGELFF. J is TRBJ2-2 and V is TRBV7-3, with D perhaps TRBD2 (6 bases). This CDR3 region has 15 residues. The germline CDR1 and CDR2 sequences are SGHTA and FQGTGA. V was cut by 5 bases and J by 4 bases, with 14 bases left in between.

This chain uses TRBV14 with TRBJ2-5, with 14 bases aligning to TRBD2. CDR1 and CDR2 from the germline V gene are SGHDN and FVKESK. With 4 bases clipped from V and 2 bases from J, the junction kept 9 bases outside the gene matches. The CDR3 is made up of 18 amino acids. The CDR3 region is CASSLALGLAGGQETQYF. The CDR3, as DNA: TGTGCCAGCAGCCTCGCACTTGGACTAGCGGGGGGACAAGAGACCCAGTACTTC.

The chain is built from TRBV19 and TRBJ1-5; D is unresolved. V was cut by 2 bases and J by 3 bases, with 8 bases left in between. CDR1 LNHDA and CDR2 SQIVND come from the germline V gene (reference sequence). The CDR3 has 14 amino acids. CDR3 bases: TGTGCCAGTAGTATAATCCCCCTCAATCAGCCCCAGCATTTT. This sequence encodes CASSIIPLNQPQHF.

The chain is built from TRBV5-1 and TRBJ1-2; no firm D call. The germline V and J ends were trimmed by 0 bases and 10 bases, with 19 bases remaining between them. The CDR3 has 15 amino acids. Per germline, CDR1 SGHRS and CDR2 YFSETQ. The CDR3 coding sequence is TGCGCCAGCAGCTTGGTCGCATCTGGGAGTGTGGACTACACCTTC. This gives the protein CASSLVASGSVDYTF. Complete variable domain (other parts from reference TRBV5-1 and TRBJ1-2): KAGVTQTPRYLIKTRGQQVTLSCSPISGHRSVSWYQQTPGQGLQFLFEYFSETQRNKGNFPGRFSGRQFSNSRSEMNVSTLELGDSALYLCASSLVASGSVDYTFGSGTRLTVV.

This clone appeared a few times. J is TRBJ2-3 and V is TRBV5-8, with 7 bases aligning to TRBD1. Trimming removed 5 bases from V and 1 base from J; junction bases left unmatched: 16. Germline V gene lookup returns CDR1 SGHTS and CDR2 YDEGEE. This CDR3 spans 18 amino acids. The CDR3: CASSSGTEKTFRTDTQYF. Here the CDR3 DNA reads TGTGCCAGCAGTTCCGGGACAGAGAAAACCTTCCGCACAGATACGCAGTATTTT.

This clone was seen a few times. The chain employs TRBV5-1 and TRBJ1-2; 8 nucleotides agree with TRBD1. The ends lost 7 bases at V and 4 bases at J; junction bases unmatched: 9. This CDR3 region has 14 residues. Germline CDR1 reads SGHRS; CDR2 reads YFSETQ. Written as DNA, the CDR3 is TGCGCCAGCGGGGAACAGGGGGGAGGCTATGGCTACACCTTC. The encoded protein is CASGEQGGGYGYTF.

This chain uses TRBV28 with TRBJ2-6, with 7 bases fitting TRBD1. This CDR3 comprises 17 residues. Germline-derived CDR1 and CDR2 are MDHEN and SYDVKM. J gave up 1 base and V 4 bases, and 7 bases lay outside the gene matches. CDR3 in DNA: TGTGCCAGCAGTTCGCAAGGGGGCAAGTCTGGGGCCAACGTCCTGACTTTC. Translating it yields CASSSQGGKSGANVLTF.

The chain has TRBV10-3 and TRBJ2-3, with D perhaps matching TRBD1 (7 bases). The V gene lost 2 bases and the J gene lost 10 bases, with 19 bases spanning the gap. This CDR3 is built from 15 residues. Germline V gene data show CDR1 as ENHRY and CDR2 as SYGVKD. CDR3 bases: TGTGCCATCAGTGAGGGTGACCAACCCAGGGGGGCGCAGTATTTT. Translating gives CAISEGDQPRGAQYF.

With respect to this clone: A junction boundary mismatches the germline segment, possibly from a read error. This chain links TRBV5-1 with TRBJ1-2; 7 bases match TRBD1. The germline V gene encodes CDR1 SGHRS and CDR2 YFSETQ. This CDR3 region has 14 residues. The DNA for the CDR3 is TGCGCCAGCACCTTGGGGACAGCCCAAGGTGGCTACACCTTC. Amino acid sequence: CASTLGTAQGGYTF.

The genes are TRBV2 and TRBJ1-3, with 7 bases lining up with TRBD1. CDR3 length: 13 amino acids. Germline V gene data show CDR1 as SNHLY and CDR2 as FYNNEI. Trimming cost V 9 bases and J 12 bases; bases outside gene matches: 14. CDR3 DNA sequence: TGTGCCAGTACCAAGGGGACAGCCCCTCACATATATTTT. Its protein is CASTKGTAPHIYF.